This T cell receptor beta chain was recovered during a study of cytomegalovirus exposure and HLA in healthy donors. Whole-study context: The early release's HLA-typed donors yielded 65 million to 85 million unique TCRs. Study-wide points: One cluster of highly shared sequence variants probably arose as a sequencing artifact.

This clone was picked up a small number of times. The antigen is not known. Deletions cut 1 base from V and 4 bases from J, with 12 bases between. Per the germline V gene, CDR1 is SEHNR and CDR2 is FQNEAQ (reference sequence). There are 15 residues in the CDR3. The study ran its PCR with 60 Vbeta and 13 Jbeta primers. Sequencing used immunoSEQ multiplex PCR; TCRdb keeps in-frame clones, though not all of them. The sample holds 50,000 to 55,000 clones, around three fifths seen once. The chain carries TRBV7-9 and TRBJ2-3; the D gene is possibly TRBD2 (6 bases). This TCR derives from a human donor in good health. Specimen: PBMCs. CDR3 sequence reads: CASSLGDSGADTQYF. CDR3 in DNA: TGTGCCAGCAGCTTAGGGGATAGCGGAGCAGATACGCAGTATTTT.